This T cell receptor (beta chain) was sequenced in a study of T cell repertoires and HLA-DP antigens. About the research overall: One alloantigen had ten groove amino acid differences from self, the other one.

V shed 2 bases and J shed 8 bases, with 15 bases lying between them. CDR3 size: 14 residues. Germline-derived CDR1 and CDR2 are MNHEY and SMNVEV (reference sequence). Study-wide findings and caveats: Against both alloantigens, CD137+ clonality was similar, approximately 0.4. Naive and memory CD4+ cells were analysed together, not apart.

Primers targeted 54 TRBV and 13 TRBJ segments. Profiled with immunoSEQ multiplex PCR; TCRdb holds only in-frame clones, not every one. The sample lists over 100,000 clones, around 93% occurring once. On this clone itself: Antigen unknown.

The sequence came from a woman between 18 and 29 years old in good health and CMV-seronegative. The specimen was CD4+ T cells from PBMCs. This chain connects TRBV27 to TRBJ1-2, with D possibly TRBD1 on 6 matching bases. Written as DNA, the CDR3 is TGTGCCAGCAGTTTAGGTCGGGGGGCACTCGGCTACACCTTC. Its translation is CASSLGRGALGYTF.